The TCR beta chain under discussion was sequenced for a study of blood T cell repertoires in COVID-19. Data came from immunoSEQ multiplex PCR; TCRdb stores just in-frame clones and leaves some out. The data hold some 100,000 clones, with 88% observed a single time. Trimming cost V 5 bases and J 4 bases; bases outside gene matches: 10. Germline V gives CDR1 SQVTM, CDR2 ANQGSEA. This CDR3 region has 16 residues. The chain recombines TRBV29-1 with TRBJ2-3; 12 bases agree with TRBD2. The sample taken for sequencing was peripheral blood. This receptor was obtained from a woman aged 70-85 years with acute or convalescent COVID-19. CDR3 loop: CSVPPPSGGVSDTQYF. DNA of the CDR3: TGCAGCGTTCCACCCCCTAGCGGGGGGGTATCAGATACGCAGTATTTT.